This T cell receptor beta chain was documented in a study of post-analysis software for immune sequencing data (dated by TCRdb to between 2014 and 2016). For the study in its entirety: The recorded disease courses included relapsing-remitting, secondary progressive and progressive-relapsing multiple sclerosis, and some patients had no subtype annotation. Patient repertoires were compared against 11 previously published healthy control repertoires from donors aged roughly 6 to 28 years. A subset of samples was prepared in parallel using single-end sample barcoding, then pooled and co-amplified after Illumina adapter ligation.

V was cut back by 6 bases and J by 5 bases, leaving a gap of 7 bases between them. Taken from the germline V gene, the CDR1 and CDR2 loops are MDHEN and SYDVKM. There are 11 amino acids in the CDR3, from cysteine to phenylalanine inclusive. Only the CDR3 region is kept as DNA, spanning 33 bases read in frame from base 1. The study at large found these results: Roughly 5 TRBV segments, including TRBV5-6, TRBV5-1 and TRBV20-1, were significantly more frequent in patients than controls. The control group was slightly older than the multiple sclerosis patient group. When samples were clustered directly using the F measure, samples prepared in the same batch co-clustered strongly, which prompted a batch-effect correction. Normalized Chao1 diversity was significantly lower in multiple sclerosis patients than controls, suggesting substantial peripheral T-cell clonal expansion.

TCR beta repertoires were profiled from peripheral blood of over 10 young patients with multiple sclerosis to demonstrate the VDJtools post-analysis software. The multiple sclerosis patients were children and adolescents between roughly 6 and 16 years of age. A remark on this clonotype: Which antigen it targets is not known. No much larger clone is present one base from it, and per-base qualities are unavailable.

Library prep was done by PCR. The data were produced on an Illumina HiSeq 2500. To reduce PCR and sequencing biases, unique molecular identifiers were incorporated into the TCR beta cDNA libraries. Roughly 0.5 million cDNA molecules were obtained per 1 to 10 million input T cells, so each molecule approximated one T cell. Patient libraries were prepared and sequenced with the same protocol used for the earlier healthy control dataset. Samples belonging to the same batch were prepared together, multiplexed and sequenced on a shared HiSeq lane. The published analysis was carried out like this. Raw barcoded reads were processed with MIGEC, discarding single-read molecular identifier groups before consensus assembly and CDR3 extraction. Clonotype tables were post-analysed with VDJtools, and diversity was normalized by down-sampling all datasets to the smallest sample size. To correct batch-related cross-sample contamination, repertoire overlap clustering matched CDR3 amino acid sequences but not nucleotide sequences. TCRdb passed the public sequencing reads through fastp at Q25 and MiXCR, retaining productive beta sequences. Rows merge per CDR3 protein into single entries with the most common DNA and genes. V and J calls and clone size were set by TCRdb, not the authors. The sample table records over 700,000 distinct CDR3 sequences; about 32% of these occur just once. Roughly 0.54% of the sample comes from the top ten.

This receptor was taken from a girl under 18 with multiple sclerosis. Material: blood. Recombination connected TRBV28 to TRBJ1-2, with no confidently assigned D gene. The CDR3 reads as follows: CASRTGYGYTF. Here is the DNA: TGTGCCAGCAGGACGGGGTATGGCTACACCTTC.